The 20 T cell receptor beta chains reported below all come from one sample, sequenced in a study of beta chain features in type 1 diabetes. Study-wide results and caveats: Within each of all four CD4+ subsets, Type 1 diabetes patients had TCRB CDR3s that were moderately but significantly shorter.

The antigens these receptors bind are not known. The isolated RNA, all of it, was reverse transcribed, so expressed TCRB transcripts were what got sequenced. The table came from immunoSEQ multiplex PCR; TCRdb's copy has only in-frame clones and leaves some out. The sample yields about 740,000 clones, under 15% seen once. The sequenced sample consisted of naive CD4+ T cells from blood. These receptors all stem from a man aged 18 to 30 with type 1 diabetes.

This clone was detected a few times. The chain employs TRBV4-1 and TRBJ2-5; possible D gene TRBD2, 5 bases. Per the germline V gene, CDR1 is MGHRA and CDR2 is YSYEKL. V was trimmed by 2 bases and J by 3 bases, leaving 16 bases between them. The CDR3 sequence is 16 residues long. CDR3 nucleotides: TGCGCCAGCAGCCAATCCCGGGTACTAGAGGAAGAGACCCAGTACTTC. Its translation: CASSQSRVLEEETQYF.

This chain uses TRBV30 with TRBJ1-2; D not certain. The CDR3 extends over 14 amino acids. Trimming took off 0 bases at V and 2 bases at J, with 10 bases between the two ends. Germline lookup yields CDR1 GTSNPN and CDR2 SVGIG (reference sequence). Here the CDR3 reads CAWSVGGKNYGYTF. The CDR3 nucleotides are TGTGCCTGGAGTGTAGGAGGGAAGAACTATGGCTACACCTTC.

This rearrangement joins TRBV30 to TRBJ2-3, with 9 nucleotides matching TRBD1. CDR3 length: 15 residues. The V and J ends lost 8 bases and 1 base, in that order; junction bases with no gene match: 10. From germline, CDR1 is GTSNPN and CDR2 SVGIG (reference sequence). The CDR3 sequence: CATGQGTIGTDTQYF. CDR3 coding DNA: TGTGCCACTGGACAGGGGACCATTGGCACAGATACGCAGTATTTT.

The genes are TRBV7-6 and TRBJ2-7, with D possibly called TRBD1 or TRBD2 (5 bases each). The CDR3 has 15 amino acids. Germline V gene sequence: CDR1 SGHVS, CDR2 FNYEAQ. V lost 5 bases to trimming and J lost 2 bases, with 16 bases between them. The CDR3 reads CASSPGAPLPYEQYF. DNA of the CDR3: TGTGCCAGCAGCCCCGGGGCACCACTACCCTACGAGCAGTACTTC.

This clone turned up a few times. The identical CDR3 is also encoded by other nucleotide sequences in the sample. The rearrangement links TRBV20-1 to TRBJ1-1, with unresolved D. There are 11 residues in the CDR3. With 0 bases removed from V and 2 bases from J, the gap between germline ends came to 1 base. Germline CDR1 and CDR2: DFQATT and SNEGSKA (reference sequence). CDR3 residues: CSARENTEAFF. The CDR3 DNA sequence: TGCAGTGCTAGAGAAAACACTGAAGCTTTCTTT.

This clone appeared a few times. The chain uses TRBV6-1 and TRBJ1-1, with D uncertain. V gave up 5 bases and J gave up 1 base, with 11 bases separating them. The CDR3 covers 14 residues. CDR1 and CDR2 (germline): MNHNS, SASEGT. CDR3 bases: TGTGCCAGCAGTTCCCGGACGGGGAACACTGAAGCTTTCTTT. This translates into CASSSRTGNTEAFF.

The J gene is TRBJ1-1, the V gene TRBV30, with D possibly being TRBD1 (5 bases). CDR1 GTSNPN and CDR2 SVGIG come from the germline V gene (reference sequence). V was shortened by 1 base and J by 4 bases, with 13 bases between the two germline ends. This CDR3 has 14 residues. This chain's CDR3 is CAWSGQGAGTEAFF. The CDR3 bases are TGTGCCTGGAGTGGCCAGGGAGCTGGCACTGAAGCTTTCTTT.

Turning to this clone: Other DNA sequences from this sample encode an identical CDR3 as well. This sequence joins TRBV5-6 and TRBJ2-5, with D possibly TRBD2 on 5 matching bases. This CDR3 region has 13 residues. Germline assignment: CDR1 SGHDT and CDR2 YYEEEE. V was cut by 1 base and J by 5 bases, with 9 bases left in between. In nucleotides, the CDR3 is TGTGCCAGCAGCTTGAGCGGTGCGGAGACCCAGTACTTC. Amino acid sequence: CASSLSGAETQYF.

The gene calls are TRBV18 and TRBJ2-6; no clear D gene. V lost 0 bases and J 0 bases, leaving 3 bases between the germline ends. The CDR3 sequence is 15 residues long. The germline V gene has CDR1 KGHSH and CDR2 LQKENI. CDR3: CASSPPHSGANVLTF. The CDR3 coding sequence is TGTGCCAGCTCACCACCGCACTCTGGGGCCAACGTCCTGACTTTC.

Here the CDR3 reads CASSEQTSGVTDTQYF. The CDR3 DNA reads TGTGCCAGCAGTGAGCAGACTAGCGGGGTTACAGATACGCAGTATTTT. The genes are TRBV6-1 and TRBJ2-3; 11 bases are a match to TRBD2. The CDR3 runs to 16 residues. J gave up 3 bases and V 3 bases, and 5 bases lay outside the gene matches. Germline CDR1 MNHNS, CDR2 SASEGT.

The CDR3 sequence: CASSPRTNSPLHF. In DNA, the CDR3 is TGTGCCAGCAGCCCCCGGACGAATTCACCCCTCCACTTT. The rearrangement links TRBV14 to TRBJ1-6; no reliable D call. Trimming removed 4 bases from V and 7 bases from J, with 8 bases in between. The germline CDR1 and CDR2 sequences are SGHDN and FVKESK. This CDR3 has 13 residues.

The gene calls are TRBV4-1 and TRBJ1-2; D is ambiguous. Germline V lookup: CDR1 MGHRA, CDR2 YSYEKL. CDR3 length equals 14 residues. Trimming removed 0 bases from V and 2 bases from J, with 7 bases in between. The CDR3 DNA reads TGCGCCAGCAGCCAAGAATCTATGAACTATGGCTACACCTTC. Translated: CASSQESMNYGYTF.

The rearrangement links TRBV7-9 to TRBJ1-1; D remains unclear. CDR1 is SEHNR, CDR2 FQNEAQ, per germline (reference sequence). The CDR3 loop spans 14 amino acids. Trimming cost V 1 base and J 3 bases, with 9 bases left between them. CDR3 amino acids: CASSLGAEDTEAFF. In nucleotides, the CDR3 is TGTGCCAGCAGCTTAGGAGCGGAAGACACTGAAGCTTTCTTT.

The DNA of the CDR3 is TGCAGCGTTGAAGGGGTTCTACAGACAGGGCCGTTGGATACGCAGTATTTT. It is translated as CSVEGVLQTGPLDTQYF. The chain has TRBV29-1 and TRBJ2-3, with 7 bases that match TRBD1. Germline CDR1 and CDR2: SQVTM and ANQGSEA. V trimming: 1 base; J trimming: 6 bases; junction bases outside the gene matches: 16. This CDR3 comprises 17 residues.

This chain joins TRBV20-1 and TRBJ2-7; D uncertain. CDR1 is DFQATT and CDR2 is SNEGSKA in the germline V gene (reference sequence). V was pared by 7 bases and J by 2 bases, with 9 bases between. The CDR3 is 11 residues long. The CDR3 nucleotides are TGCAGTGTCGCGGTAACCTACGAGCAGTACTTC. Its translation is CSVAVTYEQYF.

The gene calls are TRBV5-4 and TRBJ2-1; D unresolved. Germline V CDR1 and CDR2: SGHNT, YYREEE (reference sequence). This CDR3 is 15 amino acids long. Trimming removed 1 base from V and 0 bases from J, with 8 bases in between. Here the CDR3 reads CASSLSASSYNEQFF. The CDR3 region has the DNA TGTGCCAGCAGCTTGAGTGCAAGCTCCTACAATGAGCAGTTCTTC.

The rearrangement uses TRBV30 and TRBJ2-7; D is undetermined. The CDR3 covers 14 residues. Germline V gene lookup returns CDR1 GTSNPN and CDR2 SVGIG (reference sequence). V lost 3 bases to trimming and J lost 2 bases, with 14 bases between them. The CDR3 DNA reads TGTGCCTGGAGCCCAAGAGGTTTTACCTACGAGCAGTACTTC. Its translation: CAWSPRGFTYEQYF.

V and J are TRBV7-9 and TRBJ2-1; 8 bases match TRBD1. V lost 8 bases and J lost 1; bases outside the gene matches: 13. The germline gives CDR1 SEHNR, CDR2 FQNEAQ (reference sequence). The CDR3 length is 17 residues. CDR3 sequence (DNA): TGTGCCAGCGCTTATGGCCGACAGGGGAAATCCTACAATGAGCAGTTCTTC. Its protein product is CASAYGRQGKSYNEQFF.

This rearrangement joins TRBV10-3 to TRBJ1-1; TRBD1 might be the D (6 bases). Germline V gene sequence: CDR1 ENHRY, CDR2 SYGVKD. Trimming pared 3 bases from V and 4 bases from J, leaving 12 bases between. The CDR3 runs to 14 residues. The chain's CDR3 is CAISEGGPSTEAFF. CDR3 sequence (DNA): TGTGCCATCAGTGAAGGGGGTCCGAGCACTGAAGCTTTCTTT.

This clone turned up a few times. This chain links TRBV23-1 with TRBJ1-2; no reliable D call. TRBV23-1 is classed as an ORF, of uncertain function. The CDR3 totals 12 residues. The V and J ends lost 4 bases and 2 bases respectively, with 5 bases between them. The CDR3 spells CASSLRNYGYTF. CDR3 in DNA: TGCGCCAGCAGTCTGCGGAACTATGGCTACACCTTC.